These T cell receptor beta chains were read from a single sample in a study of CD4+ T cells in melanoma. Assay used: immunoSEQ multiplex PCR; TCRdb lists only in-frame clones, some missing. Of some 4,600 clones in the sample, around 62% were seen once. The sequencing sample was made of cells from a culture (not recorded whether cultured in vitro). The receptors shown here come from a human donor with melanoma. Both conserved end residues are part of each CDR3. D genes are given only for firm matches. Clone size is not always given. Where it is, it says once, few, many or a class for expanded clones.

J	size	D	V	CDR3	DNA
TRBJ1-2	few	-	TRBV5-8	CASSLGVGPGGYTF	TGTGCCAGCAGCTTGGGGGTCGGGCCAGGCGGCTACACCTTC
TRBJ2-3	few	-	TRBV24-1	CATRPVGEDTQYF	TGTGCCACCAGACCGGTTGGGGAAGATACGCAGTATTTT
TRBJ1-6	-	-	TRBV5-6	CASSTPGNVWNSPLHF	TGTGCCAGCAGCACCCCAGGGAACGTGTGGAATTCACCCCTCCACTTT
TRBJ1-1	large	-	TRBV11-3	CASSLAVATEAFF	TGTGCCAGCAGCTTAGCGGTGGCCACTGAAGCTTTCTTT
TRBJ2-2	-	-	TRBV29-1	CSVATNTGELFF	TGCAGCGTTGCAACGAACACCGGGGAGCTGTTTTTT
TRBJ2-3	-	TRBD2	TRBV5-1	CASSKELYLLAGRTDTQYF	TGCGCCAGCAGTAAGGAGCTCTATTTGCTAGCGGGGCGCACAGATACGCAGTATTTT
TRBJ2-3	-	TRBD2	TRBV5-1	CASSLERESDTQYF	TGCGCCAGCAGCTTGGAGCGGGAGTCAGATACGCAGTATTTT
TRBJ2-1	-	-	TRBV7-2	CASSLRNEQFF	TGTGCCAGCAGCTTAAGGAATGAGCAGTTCTTC
TRBJ1-6	-	TRBD1	TRBV7-9	CASSLEGTGGNSPLHF	TGTGCCAGCAGCTTAGAGGGGACAGGGGGAAATTCACCCCTCCACTTT
TRBJ1-1	-	-	TRBV3-1/TRBV3-2	CASSGGGANTEAFF	TGTGCCAGCAGCGGGGGGGGAGCGAACACTGAAGCTTTCTTT
TRBJ1-1	-	-	TRBV29-1	CSVEPGFEAFF	TGCAGCGTGGAACCAGGGTTTGAAGCTTTCTTT
TRBJ1-5	-	-	TRBV27	CASSSYGEPQHF	TGTGCCAGCAGTTCCTACGGCGAGCCCCAGCATTTT
TRBJ2-7	-	TRBD2	TRBV27	CATRTSGGFEQYF	TGTGCCACCCGGACTAGCGGGGGATTCGAGCAGTACTTC
TRBJ1-2	once	-	TRBV5-1	CASSLDRDSYGYTF	TGCGCCAGCAGCTTGGACAGGGATAGCTATGGCTACACCTTC
TRBJ2-2	medium-sized	TRBD1	TRBV4-3	CASSQHLPGQGTFGELFF	TGCGCCAGCAGCCAACATCTACCGGGACAGGGGACCTTCGGGGAGCTGTTTTTT
TRBJ1-5	-	-	TRBV18	CASSPQAPELSNQPQHF	TGTGCCAGCTCACCACAGGCGCCTGAACTTAGCAATCAGCCCCAGCATTTT
TRBJ2-1	-	TRBD1	TRBV7-6	CASSPEPGQGFNEQFF	TGTGCCAGCAGCCCGGAACCGGGACAGGGATTCAATGAGCAGTTCTTC
TRBJ2-5	-	TRBD1	TRBV4-1	CASSQRGQGLETQYF	TGCGCCAGCAGCCAGAGGGGACAGGGGTTGGAGACCCAGTACTTC
TRBJ1-2	-	-	TRBV29-1	CSVEDSGFYGYTF	TGCAGCGTTGAAGATTCAGGGTTCTATGGCTACACCTTC
TRBJ2-7	medium-sized	TRBD2	TRBV7-9	CASSLRASGGAEQYF	TGTGCCAGCAGCTTAAGGGCTAGCGGGGGGGCCGAGCAGTACTTC
TRBJ1-5	medium-sized	-	TRBV4-3	CASSQVVGGNQPQHF	TGCGCCAGCAGCCAAGTCGTGGGGGGCAATCAGCCCCAGCATTTT
TRBJ2-5	-	-	TRBV7-9	CASSSGQETQYF	TGTGCCAGCAGCTCCGGACAAGAGACCCAGTACTTC
TRBJ1-1	-	TRBD1	TRBV28	CASSSLGTASADQAFF	TGTGCCAGCAGTTCCCTAGGGACAGCGAGCGCGGACCAAGCTTTCTTT
TRBJ1-4	-	TRBD1	TRBV19	CASSSGQTLFF	TGTGCCAGTAGTTCGGGACAGACCCTGTTTTTT
TRBJ2-6	-	TRBD1	TRBV19	CASSPRGPVGANVLTF	TGTGCCAGTAGCCCCAGGGGGCCCGTGGGGGCCAACGTCCTGACTTTC
TRBJ1-1	-	-	TRBV19	CASSIGSSRTEAFF	TGTGCCAGTAGTATAGGGAGTTCGAGGACTGAAGCTTTCTTT
TRBJ2-7	-	-	TRBV4-1	CASSLGTTSYEQYF	TGCGCCAGCAGCCTTGGCACAACCTCCTACGAGCAGTACTTC
TRBJ2-1	-	TRBD1	TRBV2	CASRRTGGSNEQFF	TGTGCCAGCAGGCGGACAGGGGGTAGCAATGAGCAGTTCTTC
TRBJ1-1	-	-	TRBV5-1	CASSFDRNTEAFF	TGCGCCAGCAGCTTCGACAGGAACACTGAAGCTTTCTTT
TRBJ2-3	-	TRBD1	TRBV7-9	CASRIGDRGRTDTQYF	TGTGCCAGCAGGATTGGGGACAGGGGGCGCACAGATACGCAGTATTTT
TRBJ1-2	-	-	TRBV7-9	CASSPDGYLGYTF	TGTGCCAGCAGCCCGGACGGATACTTGGGCTACACCTTC
TRBJ2-1	-	-	TRBV6-2/TRBV6-3	CASSRPLGGYNEQFF	TGTGCCAGCAGTAGGCCCCTCGGGGGATACAATGAGCAGTTCTTC
TRBJ2-7	-	TRBD1	TRBV27	CASSLGDRGFSYEQYF	TGTGCCAGCAGCCTGGGGGACAGGGGCTTCTCCTACGAGCAGTACTTC
TRBJ1-3	-	TRBD1	TRBV6-5	CASRVTGKGNTIYF	TGTGCCAGCCGGGTGACAGGGAAAGGAAACACCATATATTTT
TRBJ2-2	-	TRBD2	TRBV3-1/TRBV3-2	CASSRLAGVENTGELFF	TGTGCCAGCAGCAGGCTAGCGGGGGTAGAGAACACCGGGGAGCTGTTTTTT
TRBJ1-2	few	TRBD1	TRBV4-1	CASSQDVGTGGARGYTF	TGCGCCAGCAGCCAAGATGTTGGGACAGGGGGCGCGAGGGGCTACACCTTC
TRBJ1-1	-	TRBD1	TRBV19	CASSDRGDSVSEAFF	TGTGCCAGTAGTGACCGCGGGGACAGCGTGAGTGAAGCTTTCTTT
TRBJ1-3	few	TRBD1	TRBV7-9	CASTAGGRGNKSGNTIYF	TGTGCCAGCACCGCGGGGGGCAGGGGGAACAAAAGTGGAAACACCATATATTTT
TRBJ2-5	-	-	TRBV5-1	CASSLVGARETQYF	TGCGCCAGCAGCTTAGTGGGGGCGCGGGAGACCCAGTACTTC
TRBJ2-7	medium-sized	TRBD2	TRBV2	CASSHRLAGDPYEQYF	TGTGCCAGCAGCCACAGACTAGCGGGGGACCCGTACGAGCAGTACTTC
TRBJ1-5	-	-	TRBV6-5	CASRGDLSNQPQHF	TGTGCCAGCAGGGGGGACCTTAGCAATCAGCCCCAGCATTTT
TRBJ2-3	-	-	TRBV5-1	CASGPFEGPAGTDTQYF	TGCGCCAGCGGGCCTTTTGAAGGCCCCGCCGGCACAGATACGCAGTATTTT
TRBJ1-5	-	-	TRBV7-8	CASSLEGYQPQHF	TGTGCCAGCAGCTTAGAAGGTTATCAGCCCCAGCATTTT
TRBJ2-7	once	TRBD1	TRBV7-9	CASSHQPGQGGYEQYF	TGTGCCAGCAGCCACCAACCGGGACAGGGGGGGTACGAGCAGTACTTC
TRBJ1-3	-	-	TRBV21-1	CASSKDRSRHCSGNTIYF	TGTGCCAGCAGCAAAGACCGGTCCAGGCATTGCTCTGGAAACACCATATATTTT